The 29 T cell receptor beta chains given below trace back to one sample, sequenced in a study of T cells after yellow fever vaccination. TCRdb re-analysed the 5' RACE reads in MiXCR, keeping a single row per CDR3 protein. The data contain some 300,000 distinct CDR3 sequences, under 9% of them seen just once; the ten biggest clones take up 3% to 4%. Sequencing was performed on CD4+ T cells sorted from PBMCs, taken 5 days after the yellow fever booster vaccination. The receptors derive from a man aged 18-30 years who received the YFV17D yellow fever vaccine.

The table lists this clonotype with many counts. Here the CDR3 reads CASSLGDRAWYGSPLHF. The DNA for the CDR3 is TGTGCCAGCAGCTTAGGGGACCGAGCGTGGTATGGTTCACCCCTCCACTTT. J is TRBJ1-6 and V is TRBV7-2; D might be TRBD1 (5 bases). The CDR3 sequence is 17 residues long. Trimming pared 1 base from V and 9 bases from J, leaving 19 bases between. CDR1 and CDR2 (germline): SGHTA, FQGNSA. Variable domain in full (rest from reference TRBV7-2 and TRBJ1-6): GAGVSQSPSNKVTEKGKDVELRCDPISGHTALYWYRQSLGQGLEFLIYFQGNSAPDKSGLPSDRFSAERTGGSVSTLTIQRTQQEDSAVYLCASSLGDRAWYGSPLHFGNGTRLTVT.

A few counts support this clonotype. The V and J genes are TRBV20-1 and TRBJ1-4; D is unclear. The V end was cut by 6 bases, the J end by 7 bases, with 15 bases between. The CDR3 length is 13 residues. Germline V gene data show CDR1 as DFQATT and CDR2 as SNEGSKA (reference sequence). CDR3 loop: CSAGGGVGEKLFF. CDR3 coding DNA: TGCAGTGCGGGTGGCGGGGTTGGTGAAAAACTGTTTTTT.

This sequence joins TRBV7-9 and TRBJ1-4; 7 bases fit TRBD1. J gave up 8 bases and V 8 bases, and 23 bases lay outside the gene matches. Germline V lookup: CDR1 SEHNR, CDR2 FQNEAQ (reference sequence). The CDR3 totals 18 residues. The CDR3, as DNA: TGTGCCAGCGTACCAGGCCAGGGGGGCGCATCGCTTGGAGAAAAACTGTTTTTT. Translation gives CASVPGQGGASLGEKLFF. The entire variable domain, with the rest obtained from reference TRBV7-9 and TRBJ1-4, is as follows: DTGVSQNPRHKITKRGQNVTFRCDPISEHNRLYWYRQTLGQGPEFLTYFQNEAQLEKSRLLSDRFSAERPKGSFSTLEIQRTEQGDSAMYLCASVPGQGGASLGEKLFFGSGTQLSVL.

This clonotype was seen more than once but under ten times. V gene TRBV5-1 combines with J gene TRBJ2-5, with D uncertain. The germline V gene encodes CDR1 SGHRS and CDR2 YFSETQ. V was pared by 3 bases and J by 1 base, with 13 bases between. The length of the CDR3 is 15 residues. CDR3 loop: CASSSPGLGQETQYF. The CDR3 nucleotides read TGCGCCAGCAGCTCCCCTGGGTTGGGCCAAGAGACCCAGTACTTC.

The chain couples TRBV7-9 to TRBJ1-2, with no clear D. This CDR3 comprises 15 residues. CDR1 is SEHNR and CDR2 is FQNEAQ in the germline V gene (reference sequence). Trimming took off 5 bases at V and 3 bases at J, with 16 bases between the two ends. The chain's CDR3 is CASSPGRIGDYGYTF. Written as DNA, the CDR3 is TGTGCCAGCAGCCCCGGGAGAATCGGAGACTATGGCTACACCTTC. The variable domain in full, completed from reference TRBV7-9 and TRBJ1-2, reads DTGVSQNPRHKITKRGQNVTFRCDPISEHNRLYWYRQTLGQGPEFLTYFQNEAQLEKSRLLSDRFSAERPKGSFSTLEIQRTEQGDSAMYLCASSPGRIGDYGYTFGSGTRLTVV.

This chain links TRBV20-1 with TRBJ1-2, with D maybe TRBD1 (5 bases). Germline CDR1 and CDR2: DFQATT and SNEGSKA (reference sequence). This CDR3 is 12 amino acids long. Trimming took off 3 bases at V and 4 bases at J, with 9 bases between the two ends. CDR3 sequence (DNA): TGCAGTGCTAGGGGGACCAGCTATGGCTACACCTTC. This codes for CSARGTSYGYTF.

This clonotype showed up many times. The chain joins TRBV3-1 to TRBJ2-2; D unclear. Germline values: CDR1 LGHDT, CDR2 YNNKEL (reference sequence). Trimming left V 0 bases short and J 5 bases short, with 7 bases between. The CDR3 consists of 14 residues. CDR3 bases: TGTGCCAGCAGCCAAGATCACGGGACCGGGGAGCTGTTTTTT. Amino acid sequence: CASSQDHGTGELFF.

The chain carries TRBV25-1 and TRBJ2-2, with D unresolved. Trimming took 3 bases from V and 2 from J, leaving 10 bases between them. The germline gives CDR1 MGHDK, CDR2 SYGVNS. This CDR3 is built from 15 residues. The CDR3 loop reads CASSEQDGNTGELFF. DNA of the CDR3: TGTGCCAGCAGTGAGCAGGACGGCAACACCGGGGAGCTGTTTTTT.

This clonotype was seen ten or more times. The CDR3 spells CASSDRGSKNIQYF. The DNA of the CDR3 is TGCGCCAGCAGTGACAGGGGATCCAAAAACATTCAGTACTTC. The rearrangement links TRBV10-1 to TRBJ2-4, with a possible D match to TRBD1 (6 bases). V was pared by 3 bases and J by 2 bases, with 8 bases between. The germline gives CDR1 WNHNN, CDR2 SYGVQD (reference sequence). There are 14 residues in the CDR3.

V and J are TRBV4-2 and TRBJ2-3, with 9 bases fitting TRBD1. The V gene's germline CDR1 is LGHNA and CDR2 YNFKEQ. CDR3 length equals 17 residues. Trimming took 1 base from V and 3 from J; bases not matched to a gene: 8. The CDR3 region has the DNA TGTGCCAGCAGCCAAGGACAGGGGGTCCTCAGTACAGATACGCAGTATTTT. Its protein is CASSQGQGVLSTDTQYF.

J is TRBJ1-1 and V is TRBV5-5, with a weak D call TRBD1 (5 bases). Between the trimmed V and J ends, which lost 0 bases and 10 bases, there was a span of 13 bases. There are 13 residues in the CDR3. Per the germline V gene, CDR1 is SGHKS and CDR2 is YYEKEE (reference sequence). The CDR3: CASSLGGWGTAFF. In DNA, the CDR3 is TGTGCCAGCAGCTTGGGGGGCTGGGGGACAGCTTTCTTT.

This clonotype was detected only once. V gene TRBV3-1 combines with J gene TRBJ2-2; tentatively, D is TRBD1 or TRBD2 (5 bases each). With 5 bases removed from V and 4 bases from J, the gap between germline ends came to 17 bases. From germline, CDR1 is LGHDT and CDR2 YNNKEL (reference sequence). CDR3 size: 16 residues. The CDR3 here is CASSGMTGARTGELFF. The CDR3 region has the DNA TGTGCCAGCAGCGGCATGACCGGGGCTCGCACCGGGGAGCTGTTTTTT.

This clonotype was detected a few times. V and J are TRBV7-3 and TRBJ2-2; possibly TRBD1 or TRBD2 for D (7 bases each). Germline V gene lookup returns CDR1 SGHTA and CDR2 FQGTGA. Trimming removed 5 bases from V and 6 bases from J, with 19 bases in between. The length of the CDR3 is 16 residues. The CDR3 DNA follows: TGTGCCAGCAGCAAATCACAGGGGAGGGGGTCCGGGGAGCTGTTTTTT. It codes for CASSKSQGRGSGELFF.

The chain recombines TRBV20-1 with TRBJ1-2, with D maybe TRBD1 (5 bases). V was pared by 6 bases and J by 4 bases, with 15 bases between. CDR3 length: 13 amino acids. Germline assignment: CDR1 DFQATT and CDR2 SNEGSKA (reference sequence). The CDR3 DNA sequence: TGCAGTGCCAGTACGGCAGGGATCTATGGCTACACCTTC. This codes for CSASTAGIYGYTF.

This clonotype appeared many times. This chain links TRBV6-2 or TRBV6-3 with TRBJ2-7; 8 nucleotides match TRBD2. Germline CDR1 reads MNHEY; CDR2 reads SVGEGT. The CDR3 consists of 14 residues. Trimming at V came to 5 bases and at J to 8 bases, leaving 11 bases not matched to a gene. As DNA, the CDR3 is TGTGCCAGCAGTAACGGACTAGCTCGGGTTAAGCAGTACTTC. It specifies CASSNGLARVKQYF.

This clonotype was counted ten times or more. The chain is built from TRBV5-1 and TRBJ2-7; TRBD1 might be the D (6 bases). Trimming removed 7 bases at V and 7 bases at J, with 15 bases between. CDR3 length: 12 amino acids. Germline V CDR1 and CDR2: SGHRS, YFSETQ. The CDR3 loop reads CASRDNGKEQYF. In DNA form, the CDR3 reads TGCGCCAGCCGGGACAACGGCAAAGAGCAGTACTTC.

The genes are TRBV2 and TRBJ2-7; D uncertain. The CDR3 runs to 14 residues. V lost 1 base, J lost 3 bases, and 10 bases lay in between. Germline assignment: CDR1 SNHLY and CDR2 FYNNEI. The CDR3: CASSEGRANYEQYV. CDR3 bases: TGTGCCAGCAGTGAAGGCAGAGCAAACTACGAGCAGTACGTC.

The V gene is TRBV6-1, the J gene TRBJ1-6; D is unclear. The CDR3 length is 12 residues. V lost 5 bases and J 11 bases, leaving 10 bases between the germline ends. Per germline, CDR1 MNHNS and CDR2 SASEGT. The CDR3 coding sequence is TGTGCCAGCAGTTACGGGTTAACACCCCTCCACTTT. It encodes CASSYGLTPLHF.

The sample holds a few counts of this clonotype. The chain couples TRBV6-5 to TRBJ1-2; a weak D match, TRBD1 (5 bases). Trimming cost V 7 bases and J 4 bases, with 16 bases left between them. CDR3 length equals 14 residues. Germline V gives CDR1 MNHEY, CDR2 SVGAGI. CDR3 residues: CASTRGQGSYGYTF. CDR3 nucleotides: TGTGCCAGCACTCGAGGACAAGGGAGCTATGGCTACACCTTC.

The chain couples TRBV5-1 to TRBJ2-3; D ambiguous. Germline V gives CDR1 SGHRS, CDR2 YFSETQ. The CDR3 runs 15 residues. The V and J ends lost 0 bases and 6 bases respectively, with 14 bases between them. The CDR3, as DNA: TGCGCCAGCAGCTTGGATATTTCGGTAGCCGATACGCAGTATTTT. Amino acid sequence: CASSLDISVADTQYF.

This clonotype was counted only a few times. The chain links TRBV4-2 to TRBJ1-3; D unclear. Trimming shortened V by 1 base and J by 2 bases, and 24 bases separated the two germline ends. Looked up from germline, CDR1 is LGHNA and CDR2 is YNFKEQ. The CDR3 has 20 amino acids. In nucleotides, the CDR3 is TGTGCCAGCAGCCAAGTTTTTCAGTCGTGGCGTCACCCGACTGGAAACACCATATATTTT. Protein sequence: CASSQVFQSWRHPTGNTIYF.

The chain recombines TRBV4-1 with TRBJ2-2; D might be TRBD1 (6 bases). Trimming stripped 5 bases from V and 4 bases from J, with 20 bases between. Germline loops: CDR1 MGHRA, CDR2 YSYEKL. This CDR3 has 17 amino acids. The CDR3 region is CASSALTGARGTGELFF. DNA of the CDR3: TGCGCCAGCAGCGCCCTGACAGGAGCAAGGGGCACCGGGGAGCTGTTTTTT.

The chain combines TRBV13 with TRBJ2-3; D perhaps matches TRBD1 (5 bases). CDR3 size: 16 residues. Germline assignment: CDR1 PRHDT and CDR2 FYEKMQ (reference sequence). Trimming removed 5 bases at V and 0 bases at J, with 15 bases between. Here the CDR3 DNA reads TGTGCCAGCAGCACCGACTCCCAGGGAAGCACAGATACGCAGTATTTT. As protein: CASSTDSQGSTDTQYF.

J is TRBJ2-1 and V is TRBV11-2; TRBD1 agrees at 8 bases. The CDR3 totals 16 residues. The germline CDR1 and CDR2 sequences are SGHAT and FQNNGV. The V segment lost 5 bases and the J segment 8 bases; nucleotides outside the gene matches: 14. CDR3 sequence: CASSDSGTGLEDEQFF. CDR3 coding DNA: TGTGCCAGCAGCGACTCCGGGACAGGCTTGGAGGATGAGCAGTTCTTC. The variable domain in full, completed from reference TRBV11-2 and TRBJ2-1, reads EAGVAQSPRYKIIEKRQSVAFWCNPISGHATLYWYQQILGQGPKLLIQFQNNGVVDDSQLPKDRFSAERLKGVDSTLKIQPAKLEDSAVYLCASSDSGTGLEDEQFFGPGTRLTVL.

In DNA form, the CDR3 reads TGCAGTGGGTTGGGGCTCGATGAGCAGTTCTTC. This encodes CSGLGLDEQFF. The chain combines TRBV20-1 with TRBJ2-1, with D possibly matching TRBD1 (5 bases). Trimming took 7 bases from V and 8 from J, leaving 12 bases between them. The CDR3 spans 11 residues. Germline V gene lookup returns CDR1 DFQATT and CDR2 SNEGSKA (reference sequence).

This clonotype has just a few counts. The chain recombines TRBV20-1 with TRBJ2-7, with TRBD1 matching 10 bases. Germline V gene data show CDR1 as DFQATT and CDR2 as SNEGSKA (reference sequence). After removal of 4 bases from V and 7 bases from J, the junction contained 7 bases not matched to a gene. The CDR3 length is 13 residues. CDR3 nucleotide sequence: TGCAGTGCTATGGACTCGGACAGGGGGGAGCAGTACGTC. It specifies CSAMDSDRGEQYV.

In this sample, this clonotype turned up a few times. The CDR3 spells CASRLAGASNEQFF. CDR3 bases: TGTGCCAGTAGGCTAGCGGGGGCCTCCAATGAGCAGTTCTTC. This chain uses TRBV19 with TRBJ2-1; 10 positions match TRBD2. The CDR3 covers 14 residues. The germline CDR1 and CDR2 sequences are LNHDA and SQIVND (reference sequence). V shed 6 bases, J shed 6 bases, and the junction held 5 bases outside the gene matches. Filled out from reference TRBV19 and TRBJ2-1, the complete variable domain reads DGGITQSPKYLFRKEGQNVTLSCEQNLNHDAMYWYRQDPGQGLRLIYYSQIVNDFQKGDIAEGYSVSREKKESFPLTVTSAQKNPTAFYLCASRLAGASNEQFFGPGTRLTVL.

This clonotype was found many times. The chain employs TRBV7-2 and TRBJ1-1; D is undetermined. The V gene lost 1 base and the J gene lost 0 bases, with 9 bases spanning the gap. Germline CDR1 reads SGHTA; CDR2 reads FQGNSA. The CDR3 is made up of 15 amino acids. DNA of the CDR3: TGTGCCAGCAGCTTAGTACGCAGGTTGAACACTGAAGCTTTCTTT. Encoded protein: CASSLVRRLNTEAFF.

This clonotype has just a few counts. The chain carries TRBV12-3 or TRBV12-4 and TRBJ2-5; the D gene is possibly TRBD1 (6 bases). The V end was cut by 1 base, the J end by 6 bases, with 12 bases between. The CDR3 length is 14 residues. CDR3 coding DNA: TGTGCCAGCAGTTTAGGGTACAGGGCCCAGACCCAGTACTTC. This sequence encodes CASSLGYRAQTQYF.